This T cell receptor (beta chain) derives from a study of vaccination and CD4 T cells after COVID-19. At the level of the study: Participants, all vaccine recipients, received two doses of either BNT162b2 or mRNA-1273. Post-vaccination samples were procured at a median of around 79 days following dose two (range 14 to 241).

Sample treatment: roughly 10-day PBMC culture with coronavirus spike peptide pools or control peptides (ViraFEST assay). After expanding antigen-specific T cells with peptide pools, ViraFEST sequenced their TCRs. With the Oncomine TCR Beta short-read assay, DNA from cultured CD4+ T cells was sequenced. TCRdb processed the PCR reads anew with MiXCR; each CDR3 protein has one entry. The sample holds fewer than 20,000 distinct CDR3 sequences; 58% are singletons and the top ten take 6.6%. The CDR3 consists of 15 residues. Trimming took 1 base from V and 6 from J, leaving 16 bases between them. Germline CDR1 is LGHNA and CDR2 is YNFKEQ. This clonotype is deemed large. Its specificity is not known.

This receptor was obtained from a human donor who had recovered from COVID-19. The starting material was CD4+ T cells from blood, cultured in vitro, obtained before SARS-CoV-2 vaccination. The genes are TRBV4-2 and TRBJ2-7; weak D call: TRBD2 (5 bases). The CDR3 DNA is TGTGCCAGCAGCCAAGTAACTAGTGAACCTGGCGAGCAGTACTTC. This gives the protein CASSQVTSEPGEQYF.